Listed here are 27 T cell receptor beta chains from one sample, sequenced in a study of blood T cell repertoires in COVID-19. Profiling relied on immunoSEQ multiplex PCR, and the TCRdb table lists in-frame clones only, not all of them. The table lists under 200,000 clones, about 83% of them singletons. The sample comprised PBMCs or T cells enriched from blood (not recorded which). Every receptor here comes from a woman younger than 45 who had been exposed to COVID-19.

The V call is TRBV6-1, the J call TRBJ1-2, with a tentative D call TRBD1 (6 bases). Germline CDR1 is MNHNS and CDR2 is SASEGT. This CDR3 region has 15 residues. V lost 3 bases and J lost 3, with 14 bases in between. CDR3: CASSDRGLGDYGYTF. CDR3 nucleotides: TGTGCCAGCAGTGACAGGGGTTTGGGAGACTATGGCTACACCTTC.

This chain joins TRBV11-2 and TRBJ2-7; D is possibly TRBD2 (6 bases). The CDR3 has 16 residues. CDR1 and CDR2 (germline): SGHAT, FQNNGV. Trimming removed 2 bases from V and 0 bases from J, with 14 bases in between. As DNA, the CDR3 is TGTGCCAGCAGCTTATTCGGCGGGGAGATCTCCTACGAGCAGTACTTC. Encoded protein: CASSLFGGEISYEQYF.

V and J are TRBV11-2 and TRBJ1-1, with D tentatively TRBD1 (5 bases). The CDR3 runs to 13 residues. V lost 5 bases and J lost 5, with 12 bases in between. CDR1 is SGHAT, CDR2 FQNNGV, per germline. This CDR3 is CASSVGERTEAFF. Written as DNA, the CDR3 is TGTGCCAGCAGCGTAGGGGAGAGGACTGAAGCTTTCTTT.

The rearrangement links TRBV5-4 to TRBJ2-7; TRBD1 agrees at 11 bases. V dropped 4 bases and J dropped 2; count of bases not matched to a gene: 8. Germline V CDR1 and CDR2: SGHNT, YYREEE (reference sequence). There are 16 residues in the CDR3. CDR3 in amino acids: CASSPLGTGGPYEQYF. The CDR3 region has the DNA TGTGCCAGCAGCCCGCTCGGGACAGGGGGGCCCTACGAGCAGTACTTC.

The chain joins TRBV4-3 to TRBJ1-3; a weak D match, TRBD1 (5 bases). The CDR3 loop spans 15 amino acids. The germline gives CDR1 LGHNA, CDR2 YSLEER. V was shortened by 1 base and J by 8 bases, with 15 bases between the two germline ends. As DNA, the CDR3 is TGCGCCAGCAGCCAAGTCGGGGGGAATGCAGACACCATATATTTT. Protein sequence: CASSQVGGNADTIYF.

This clone occurred once. The chain combines TRBV7-6 with TRBJ2-7, with 7 bases lining up with TRBD1. After removal of 1 base from V and 2 bases from J, the junction contained 5 bases not matched to a gene. This CDR3 is built from 15 residues. CDR1 SGHVS and CDR2 FNYEAQ come from the germline V gene. The CDR3 is CASSLVGQTTYEQYF. The CDR3 DNA reads as TGTGCCAGCAGCTTAGTGGGACAGACAACCTACGAGCAGTACTTC.

This rearrangement joins TRBV19 to TRBJ1-5, with TRBD1 matching 9 bases. Germline V gene sequence: CDR1 LNHDA, CDR2 SQIVND (reference sequence). There are 12 residues in the CDR3. The CDR3 coding sequence is TGTGCGACGGACAGGGGAAATCAGCCCCAGCATTTT. The encoded protein is CATDRGNQPQHF.

The chain links TRBV5-6 to TRBJ2-1; TRBD2 is a possible D gene (6 bases). Germline values: CDR1 SGHDT, CDR2 YYEEEE. This CDR3 has 14 residues. V was cut by 2 bases and J by 0 bases, with 6 bases left in between. CDR3 nucleotide sequence: TGTGCCAGCAGCTTCGGGAGCTCCTACAATGAGCAGTTCTTC. It encodes CASSFGSSYNEQFF.

V usage is TRBV9 and J usage is TRBJ2-1, with 7 nucleotides matching TRBD1. From germline, CDR1 is SGDLS and CDR2 YYNGEE. The CDR3 spans 12 residues. Losses at the gene ends were 3 bases for V and 6 bases for J; bases not matched to a gene: 0. CDR3 bases: TGTGCCAGCAGCGGGGACAGCAATGAGCAGTTCTTC. Amino acid sequence: CASSGDSNEQFF.

V is TRBV24-1 and J is TRBJ2-3, with D possibly being TRBD1 (6 bases). V was cut by 7 bases and J by 5 bases, with 12 bases left in between. Germline V lookup: CDR1 KGHDR, CDR2 SFDVKD. This CDR3 is built from 13 residues. CDR3 in amino acids: CATSDRSGDTQYF. CDR3 bases: TGTGCCACCAGCGACAGGTCGGGAGATACGCAGTATTTT.

This clone was recorded many times. The chain couples TRBV27 to TRBJ2-7, with a weak D call TRBD2 (6 bases). The V end lost 2 bases, the J end lost 3 bases, and 20 bases lay between the germline ends. This CDR3 is 17 amino acids long. Germline V gene sequence: CDR1 MNHEY, CDR2 SMNVEV (reference sequence). DNA for the CDR3: TGTGCCAGCAGTTTAAGAGTACGGGGGAGGTCGAGCTACGAGCAGTACTTC. Translation gives CASSLRVRGRSSYEQYF.

The rearrangement joins TRBV6-5 to TRBJ2-5; 8 positions match TRBD2. The CDR3 sequence is 16 residues long. The germline CDR1 and CDR2 sequences are MNHEY and SVGAGI. The junction had 4 bases not matched to a gene; V was cut back by 0 bases and J by 1 base. CDR3: CASSYSASGGQETQYF. The CDR3 coding sequence is TGTGCCAGCAGTTACTCAGCCAGCGGGGGCCAAGAGACCCAGTACTTC.

Points on this clone: The sample has other DNA sequences that encode this CDR3 too. This chain connects TRBV7-2 to TRBJ1-5, with 8 bases identical to TRBD1. CDR3 length: 14 residues. Per the germline V gene, CDR1 is SGHTA and CDR2 is FQGNSA. The V gene end was trimmed by 4 bases and the J gene end by 6 bases; junction bases not matched to a gene: 5. The CDR3 sequence: CASSSGQGGQPQHF. In nucleotides, the CDR3 is TGTGCCAGCAGCTCTGGACAGGGTGGTCAGCCCCAGCATTTT.

The rearrangement uses TRBV2 and TRBJ1-6; D might be TRBD1 (5 bases). The CDR3 has 15 residues. Trimming took off 5 bases at V and 7 bases at J, with 15 bases between the two ends. Germline V gene sequence: CDR1 SNHLY, CDR2 FYNNEI. The CDR3: CASSRGSQSNSPLHF. The CDR3 DNA reads as TGTGCCAGCAGTCGGGGGTCTCAATCAAATTCACCCCTCCACTTT.

The chain uses TRBV6-2 or TRBV6-3 and TRBJ2-3; D is unresolved. V gave up 6 bases and J gave up 1 base, with 8 bases separating them. This CDR3 comprises 13 residues. In germline, CDR1 is MNHEY, CDR2 SVGEGT. CDR3 sequence reads: CASSREGTDTQYF. In DNA form, the CDR3 reads TGTGCCAGCAGCCGCGAGGGCACAGATACGCAGTATTTT.

V gene TRBV5-8 combines with J gene TRBJ2-3, with 10 positions matching TRBD2. The V and J ends lost 0 bases and 5 bases, in that order; junction bases with no gene match: 6. CDR3 size: 16 residues. Germline CDR1 is SGHTS and CDR2 is YDEGEE. CDR3 loop: CASSLVQRGGEDTQYF. As DNA, the CDR3 is TGTGCCAGCAGCTTGGTCCAGCGGGGGGGAGAAGATACGCAGTATTTT.

V gene TRBV29-1 combines with J gene TRBJ1-2; D might be TRBD1 (6 bases). CDR3 size: 14 residues. The germline V gene encodes CDR1 SQVTM and CDR2 ANQGSEA. V was pared by 1 base and J by 4 bases, with 13 bases between. CDR3 bases: TGCAGCGTTGAAGGGTCGGGGGGCGGCTATGGCTACACCTTC. It specifies CSVEGSGGGYGYTF. Full variable domain (rest looked up from reference TRBV29-1 and TRBJ1-2): SAVISQKPSRDICQRGTSLTIQCQVDSQVTMMFWYRQQPGQSLTLIATANQGSEATYESGFVIDKFPISRPNLTFSTLTVSNMSPEDSSIYLCSVEGSGGGYGYTFGSGTRLTVV.

J is TRBJ1-2 and V is TRBV30, with D uncertain. The CDR3 totals 9 residues. Per germline, CDR1 GTSNPN and CDR2 SVGIG (reference sequence). Trimming pared 8 bases from V and 6 bases from J, leaving 7 bases between. The CDR3 loop reads CASLDGYTF. The CDR3 DNA reads TGTGCCAGTCTAGATGGCTACACCTTC. The variable domain in full, with the rest retrieved from reference TRBV30 and TRBJ1-2, is SQTIHQWPATLVQPVGSPLSLECTVEGTSNPNLYWYRQAAGRGLQLLFYSVGIGQISSEVPQNLSASRPQDRQFILSSKKLLLSDSGFYLCASLDGYTFGSGTRLTVV.

This chain joins TRBV5-1 and TRBJ2-3, with 9 positions matching TRBD1. This CDR3 spans 21 amino acids. Germline loops: CDR1 SGHRS, CDR2 YFSETQ. Trimming removed 0 bases from V and 1 base from J; junction bases left unmatched: 18. This chain's CDR3 is CASSLADSARARDRGTDTQYF. The CDR3 DNA reads TGCGCCAGCAGCTTGGCAGACTCGGCCCGGGCTCGGGACAGGGGCACAGATACGCAGTATTTT.

The chain recombines TRBV15 with TRBJ1-2, with D possibly being TRBD1 (6 bases). The CDR3 spans 15 residues. The germline gives CDR1 LNHNV, CDR2 YYDKDF (reference sequence). Trimming cost V 2 bases and J 4 bases, with 14 bases left between them. The CDR3 sequence is CATSRTTPGAYGYTF. In nucleotides, the CDR3 is TGTGCCACCAGCAGAACTACCCCAGGGGCCTATGGCTACACCTTC.

The rearrangement uses TRBV4-3 and TRBJ1-5; D uncertain. The germline V gene encodes CDR1 LGHNA and CDR2 YSLEER. The CDR3 runs to 16 residues. The V gene lost 0 bases and the J gene lost 0 bases, with 9 bases spanning the gap. The DNA of the CDR3 is TGCGCCAGCAGCCAAGATGGCAGGTATAGCAATCAGCCCCAGCATTTT. Protein product: CASSQDGRYSNQPQHF.

The gene calls are TRBV28 and TRBJ1-2; D not resolved. V lost 8 bases, J lost 8 bases, and 24 bases lay in between. Germline V gene lookup returns CDR1 MDHEN and CDR2 SYDVKM. CDR3 size: 15 residues. The CDR3 is CASLPPLGAPGGYTF. CDR3 coding DNA: TGTGCCAGCTTACCACCATTGGGAGCTCCTGGCGGCTACACCTTC.

This clone was counted a few times. This sequence joins TRBV28 and TRBJ1-1; D might be TRBD1 (5 bases). Germline V CDR1 and CDR2: MDHEN, SYDVKM. CDR3 length equals 11 residues. The V and J ends lost 6 bases and 7 bases respectively, with 9 bases between them. The CDR3 coding sequence is TGTGCCAGCAGACGACAGCGTGAAGCTTTCTTT. Its translation is CASRRQREAFF.

In this sample, this clone turned up a few times. The chain carries TRBV9 and TRBJ1-1; tentatively, D is TRBD1 (5 bases). Deletions cut 4 bases from V and 3 bases from J, with 16 bases between. This CDR3 comprises 15 residues. Germline CDR1 reads SGDLS; CDR2 reads YYNGEE. CDR3 protein: CASSPRLGGYTEAFF. CDR3 sequence (DNA): TGTGCCAGCAGCCCCCGATTGGGGGGTTACACTGAAGCTTTCTTT.

The chain employs TRBV21-1 and TRBJ1-6; the table assigns TRBD1, which was not confirmed against the DNA. TRBV21-1 is recorded as a pseudogene. The CDR3 is 18 amino acids. CDR3 sequence: CASSQKTKGQGVNSPLHF. In nucleotides, the CDR3 is TGTGCCAGCAGTCAAAAAACCAAGGGACAGGGGGTAAATTCACCCCTCCACTTT.

The J gene is TRBJ2-7, the V gene TRBV7-2; TRBD2 matches 11 bases. Germline values: CDR1 SGHTA, CDR2 FQGNSA. The CDR3 extends over 15 amino acids. V gave up 1 base and J gave up 6 bases; unmatched junction bases: 5. The CDR3 DNA is TGTGCCAGCAGCTTAGTAGCGGGGGGGCTGGGCGAGCAGTACTTC. This translates into CASSLVAGGLGEQYF.

The J gene is TRBJ1-6, the V gene TRBV7-6; TRBD1 matches 11 bases. The germline V gene encodes CDR1 SGHVS and CDR2 FNYEAQ. V was clipped by 5 bases and J by 4 bases; unmatched bases: 7. This CDR3 has 17 amino acids. The CDR3 is CASSPDRGLLYNSPLHF. CDR3 DNA: TGTGCCAGCAGCCCGGACAGGGGGCTCTTATATAATTCACCCCTCCACTTT.